These T cell receptor beta chains were read from a single sample in a study of cytomegalovirus exposure and HLA in healthy donors. Sequencing was performed with immunoSEQ multiplex PCR; in TCRdb, only in-frame clones are kept and a portion is missing. The data show under 140,000 clones, with roughly nine tenths seen just once and under 2% held by the top ten. The sequencing input was PBMCs. The receptors were gathered from a woman aged 18-29 years in good health and CMV-seronegative. Each CDR3 is given with its conserved first and last residue. The D gene is left open where the match is weak. Some rows mark clone size as missing; the rest say once, few, many or name a class of expanded clone.

v_gene	j_gene	d_gene	abundance	len	CDR3aa	CDR3nt
TRBV5-1	TRBJ2-7	TRBD2	.	14	CASSFGGGTYEQYF	TGCGCCAGCAGCTTCGGCGGGGGGACCTACGAGCAGTACTTC
TRBV5-8	TRBJ2-5	TRBD1	.	15	CASSLDKGAGETQYF	TGTGCCAGCAGCTTGGATAAGGGGGCCGGAGAGACCCAGTACTTC
TRBV9	TRBJ2-5	TRBD2	.	16	CASSVWLAGARETQYF	TGTGCCAGCAGCGTTTGGCTAGCGGGAGCTCGGGAGACCCAGTACTTC
TRBV9	TRBJ2-7	TRBD1	once	15	CASSGRDRGLHEQYF	TGTGCCAGCAGCGGAAGGGACAGGGGGCTTCACGAGCAGTACTTC
TRBV30	TRBJ1-4	.	.	14	CAWALGGLNEKLFF	TGTGCCTGGGCATTGGGGGGTCTTAATGAAAAACTGTTTTTT
TRBV4-2	TRBJ2-2	TRBD2	.	16	CASSPLAGVNTGELFF	TGTGCCAGCAGCCCTCTAGCGGGAGTTAACACCGGGGAGCTGTTTTTT
TRBV18	TRBJ2-1	TRBD2	.	15	CASSPAAGDYNEQFF	TGTGCCAGCTCACCGGCAGCGGGGGACTACAATGAGCAGTTCTTC
TRBV29-1	TRBJ1-5	.	once	15	CSVPRVPAGNQPQHF	TGCAGCGTTCCCCGGGTCCCTGCAGGCAATCAGCCCCAGCATTTT
TRBV5-5	TRBJ2-1	TRBD1	.	14	CASSLAWTGNEQFF	TGTGCCAGCAGCTTGGCCTGGACAGGGAATGAGCAGTTCTTC
TRBV5-4	TRBJ2-3	TRBD2	once	15	CASSPRDYPLGTQYF	TGTGCCAGCAGCCCCCGGGACTACCCCCTGGGTACGCAGTATTTT
TRBV6-5	TRBJ2-3	.	.	15	CASSYSGRKTDTQYF	TGTGCCAGCAGTTACTCGGGCAGGAAGACAGATACGCAGTATTTT
TRBV4-1	TRBJ1-1	TRBD1	few	14	CASSAQGAGTEAFF	TGCGCCAGCAGCGCGCAGGGGGCAGGCACTGAAGCTTTCTTT
TRBV10-1	TRBJ1-5	.	.	12	CASSDGLQPQHF	TGCGCCAGCAGTGATGGACTTCAGCCCCAGCATTTT
TRBV29-1	TRBJ1-4	.	.	13	CSVESQGGEKLFF	TGCAGCGTTGAAAGTCAGGGTGGAGAAAAACTGTTTTTT
TRBV28	TRBJ2-7	.	.	14	CASRDTGLTYEQYF	TGTGCCAGCAGGGACACCGGGTTGACCTACGAGCAGTACTTC
TRBV7-2	TRBJ1-5	.	once	15	CASSQAGYSNQPQHF	TGTGCCAGCAGCCAGGCGGGATATAGCAATCAGCCCCAGCATTTT
TRBV29-1	TRBJ2-7	.	.	11	CSVRRGYEQYF	TGCAGCGTCAGACGGGGCTACGAGCAGTACTTC
TRBV7-2	TRBJ2-1	TRBD2	.	16	CASSLPPGGAANEQFF	TGTGCCAGCAGTCTACCACCCGGGGGGGCCGCCAATGAGCAGTTCTTC
TRBV7-2	TRBJ1-2	TRBD1	.	14	CASSAGGTGEGYTF	TGTGCCAGCAGCGCGGGGGGGACAGGAGAAGGCTACACCTTC
TRBV27	TRBJ2-3	TRBD1	.	13	CASSSAGWDSLYF	TGTGCCAGCAGTTCTGCAGGTTGGGACAGCTTGTATTTT
TRBV5-1	TRBJ2-1	.	.	15	CASSLVRGTGNEQFF	TGCGCCAGCAGCTTGGTTAGGGGAACGGGCAATGAGCAGTTCTTC
TRBV6-5	TRBJ2-3	TRBD2	.	14	CASTASGSPDTQYF	TGTGCCAGCACGGCTAGCGGGAGCCCAGATACGCAGTATTTT